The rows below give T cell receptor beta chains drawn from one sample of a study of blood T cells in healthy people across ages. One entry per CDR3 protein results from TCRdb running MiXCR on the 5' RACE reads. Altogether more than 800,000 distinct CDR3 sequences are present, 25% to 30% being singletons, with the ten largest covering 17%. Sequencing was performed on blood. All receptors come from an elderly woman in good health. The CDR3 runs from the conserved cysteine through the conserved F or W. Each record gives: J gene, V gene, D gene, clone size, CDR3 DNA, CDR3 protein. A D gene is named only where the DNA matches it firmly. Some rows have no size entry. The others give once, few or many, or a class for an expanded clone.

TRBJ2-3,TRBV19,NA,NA,TGTGCCAGTAGTCTATCTGGGCCAGATACGCAGTATTTT,CASSLSGPDTQYF
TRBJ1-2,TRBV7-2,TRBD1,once,TGTGCCAGCAGCTTAAGAGGAGGACAGGGGCATGGCTACACCTTC,CASSLRGGQGHGYTF
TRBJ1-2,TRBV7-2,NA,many,TGTGCCAGCAGCTTGAGAAGATTGGATGGCTACACCTTC,CASSLRRLDGYTF
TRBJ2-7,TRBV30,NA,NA,TGTGCCTGGAGTGCGCTACATGGACACGAGCAGTACTTC,CAWSALHGHEQYF
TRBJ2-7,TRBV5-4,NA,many,TGTGCCAGCAGCTTGGGGGGGCAGACCACCTACGAGCAGTACTTC,CASSLGGQTTYEQYF
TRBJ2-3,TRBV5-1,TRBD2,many,TGCGCCAGCAGCTGGACTAGCGGGGGGAAAGATACGCAGTATTTT,CASSWTSGGKDTQYF
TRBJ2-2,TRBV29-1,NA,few,TGCAGTGTAGGGCAGACTAACACCGGGGAGCTGTTTTTT,CSVGQTNTGELFF
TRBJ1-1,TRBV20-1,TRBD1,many,TGCAGTGCTTTCAAAGGGGGCAGGAACACTGAAGCTTTCTTT,CSAFKGGRNTEAFF
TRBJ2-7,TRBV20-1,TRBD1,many,TGCAGTGCCTACACCGGGACAGGGGTCTACGAGCAGTACTTC,CSAYTGTGVYEQYF
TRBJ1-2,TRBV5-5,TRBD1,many,TGTGCCAGCAGCCCCCTACCGGGACAGGGTGGATTCAACTATGGCTACACCTTC,CASSPLPGQGGFNYGYTF
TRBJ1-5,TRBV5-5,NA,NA,TGTGCCAGCAGCTTGGGGACAGTCGCTATAAATCAGCCCCAGCATTTT,CASSLGTVAINQPQHF
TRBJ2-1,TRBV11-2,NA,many,TGTGCCAGCAGCTTAGAGGTAGAACCACTCTACAATGAGCAGTTCTTC,CASSLEVEPLYNEQFF
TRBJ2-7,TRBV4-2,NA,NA,TGTGCCAGCAGCCAAGCGGTGGAGGGGACCTACGAGCAGTACTTC,CASSQAVEGTYEQYF